These 26 T cell receptor beta chains were sequenced from one sample in a study of CD8+ T cells in alopecia areata. The authors extracted RNA and reverse transcribed it into cDNA as the sequencing template. TCRdb keeps only in-frame clones here, not all; method: immunoSEQ multiplex PCR. Found here are about 120,000 clones, about 50% of them singletons; the top ten hold roughly a sixth. Sequencing was performed on CD8+ T cells sorted from blood, taken at week 0. All receptors come from a human donor with alopecia areata.

The chain uses TRBV2 and TRBJ2-7; D unresolved. The CDR3 consists of 11 residues. The V gene lost 2 bases and the J gene lost 7 bases, with 6 bases spanning the gap. CDR1 and CDR2 from the germline V gene are SNHLY and FYNNEI. CDR3: CASSESLEQYF. For the CDR3, the DNA is TGTGCCAGCAGTGAATCACTAGAGCAGTACTTC.

This chain links TRBV6-5 with TRBJ1-5; possible D gene TRBD1, 6 bases. The CDR3 is 14 residues long. Trimming pared 6 bases from V and 0 bases from J, leaving 9 bases between. CDR1 is MNHEY, CDR2 SVGAGI, per germline. This chain's CDR3 is CASRTGNSNQPQHF. CDR3 DNA: TGTGCCAGCAGGACAGGTAATAGCAATCAGCCCCAGCATTTT.

The rearrangement joins TRBV6-9 to TRBJ2-2; TRBD2 matches 10 bases. Germline CDR1 and CDR2: MNHGY and SVAAGI. With 11 bases clipped from V and 4 bases from J, the junction kept 10 bases outside the gene matches. CDR3 length equals 15 residues. The CDR3 bases are TGTGCCCTGAAAGTAGCGGGGGGAATCACCGGGGAGCTGTTTTTT. Translated: CALKVAGGITGELFF.

V and J are TRBV30 and TRBJ2-1; 9 positions agree with TRBD2. CDR3 length equals 14 residues. With 4 bases clipped from V and 3 bases from J, the junction kept 4 bases outside the gene matches. Germline CDR1 GTSNPN, CDR2 SVGIG (reference sequence). The chain's CDR3 is CAWTSGDYYNEQFF. CDR3 DNA: TGTGCCTGGACTAGCGGGGACTACTACAATGAGCAGTTCTTC.

With regard to this clone: This specimen includes other DNA sequences encoding the same CDR3. This sequence joins TRBV13 and TRBJ2-5, with unresolved D. The germline V gene has CDR1 PRHDT and CDR2 FYEKMQ (reference sequence). Trimming left V 1 base short and J 3 bases short, with 0 bases between. The CDR3 spans 11 residues. CDR3 loop: CASSLEETQYF. The CDR3 nucleotides read TGTGCCAGCAGCTTAGAAGAGACCCAGTACTTC.

The J gene is TRBJ2-7, the V gene TRBV6-6; D is perhaps TRBD2 (6 bases). The V gene's germline CDR1 is MNHNY and CDR2 SVGAGI (reference sequence). V was pared by 0 bases and J by 4 bases, with 10 bases between. The CDR3 totals 14 residues. CDR3 nucleotides: TGTGCCAGCAGTTACTCGGAGAGCGGGTACGAGCAGTACTTC. It encodes CASSYSESGYEQYF.

DNA of the CDR3: TGTGCCAGCAGGGAGACAGGGGGTGGAAGCACAGATACGCAGTATTTT. This codes for CASRETGGGSTDTQYF. V gene TRBV2 combines with J gene TRBJ2-3; 9 nucleotides match TRBD1. Germline V lookup: CDR1 SNHLY, CDR2 FYNNEI. The CDR3 consists of 16 residues. Trimming at V came to 6 bases and at J to 0 bases, leaving 7 bases not matched to a gene.

The CDR3: CASSLGGPGPQHF. The CDR3 DNA reads TGTGCCAGCAGCTTGGGCGGCCCCGGGCCCCAGCATTTT. This chain links TRBV5-6 with TRBJ1-5; D remains ambiguous. In germline, CDR1 is SGHDT, CDR2 YYEEEE. V was clipped by 0 bases and J by 9 bases, with 10 bases between them. The CDR3 runs to 13 residues.

This clone was detected a few times. One end of the junction does not line up with germline, which may come from a read error. V is TRBV25-1 and J is TRBJ1-2, with D possibly being TRBD1 (5 bases). This CDR3 has 12 amino acids. Germline CDR1 reads MGHDK; CDR2 reads SYGVNS. Here the CDR3 reads CASSEGGAVVSF. The CDR3 coding sequence is TGTGCCAGCAGTGAAGGAGGGGCGGTCGTGTCCTTC.

CDR3 nucleotides: TGTGCCAGCCTAGAGTCCGGGCAGTATTTT. Protein sequence: CASLESGQYF. This rearrangement joins TRBV2 to TRBJ2-3; D uncertain. This CDR3 has 10 residues. V shed 8 bases and J shed 11 bases, with 11 bases lying between them. Germline V lookup: CDR1 SNHLY, CDR2 FYNNEI.

This clone was observed a few times. The V gene is TRBV5-1, the J gene TRBJ2-5; the D is unclear. The V end lost 0 bases, the J end lost 4 bases, and 7 bases lay between the germline ends. This CDR3 spans 13 amino acids. Germline CDR1 reads SGHRS; CDR2 reads YFSETQ. CDR3 residues: CASSLDYSETQYF. For the CDR3, the DNA is TGCGCCAGCAGCTTGGACTATTCAGAGACCCAGTACTTC.

The chain carries TRBV29-1 and TRBJ1-4, with D perhaps matching TRBD1 (6 bases). Germline values: CDR1 SQVTM, CDR2 ANQGSEA. V lost 6 bases and J lost 7, with 18 bases in between. The CDR3 sequence is 14 residues long. CDR3 residues: CSVAWGGESEKLFF. DNA of the CDR3: TGCAGCGTGGCGTGGGGGGGCGAGAGTGAAAAACTGTTTTTT.

The rearrangement uses TRBV30 and TRBJ1-2; the D gene is possibly TRBD1 (5 bases). V was clipped by 2 bases and J by 4 bases, with 14 bases between them. CDR1 GTSNPN and CDR2 SVGIG come from the germline V gene (reference sequence). The CDR3 is 14 amino acids. This CDR3 reads CAWSYSYGGYGYTF. CDR3 DNA: TGTGCCTGGAGTTATTCCTATGGGGGCTATGGCTACACCTTC. Using reference TRBV30 and TRBJ1-2 for the parts outside the CDR3, the full variable domain is SQTIHQWPATLVQPVGSPLSLECTVEGTSNPNLYWYRQAAGRGLQLLFYSVGIGQISSEVPQNLSASRPQDRQFILSSKKLLLSDSGFYLCAWSYSYGGYGYTFGSGTRLTVV.

A few counts support this clone. The genes are TRBV6-1 and TRBJ2-1, with 7 positions matching TRBD2. CDR3 length: 15 amino acids. J was trimmed by 3 bases and V by 3 bases; bases with no gene match: 5. CDR1 MNHNS and CDR2 SASEGT come from the germline V gene. The CDR3 DNA reads as TGTGCCAGCAGTGAGGCTAGCGGTGGCTACAATGAGCAGTTCTTC. Translation gives CASSEASGGYNEQFF.

The chain is built from TRBV15 and TRBJ2-7, with TRBD1 as a possible D gene (6 bases). The CDR3 is made up of 15 amino acids. V lost 3 bases to trimming and J lost 0 bases, with 12 bases between them. Germline-derived CDR1 and CDR2 are LNHNV and YYDKDF (reference sequence). The CDR3 DNA is TGTGCCACCAGCAGGGGAGACAGGAGCTCCTACGAGCAGTACTTC. It encodes CATSRGDRSSYEQYF. Complete variable domain (other parts from reference TRBV15 and TRBJ2-7): DAMVIQNPRYQVTQFGKPVTLSCSQTLNHNVMYWYQQKSSQAPKLLFHYYDKDFNNEADTPDNFQSRRPNTSFCFLDIRSPGLGDTAMYLCATSRGDRSSYEQYFGPGTRLTVT.

The V gene is TRBV13, the J gene TRBJ1-6; D is unclear. The ends were cut back, 4 bases at V and 5 bases at J, with 15 bases in the middle. The germline V gene encodes CDR1 PRHDT and CDR2 FYEKMQ (reference sequence). CDR3 length: 16 amino acids. The CDR3 DNA sequence: TGTGCCAGCAGCTCCTCGGTGGGAGAAGATAATTCACCCCTCCACTTT. This encodes CASSSSVGEDNSPLHF.

The rearrangement links TRBV4-2 to TRBJ2-5, with D tentatively TRBD1 or TRBD2 (5 bases each). This CDR3 has 13 amino acids. V lost 3 bases and J 3 bases, leaving 8 bases between the germline ends. Germline V gene lookup returns CDR1 LGHNA and CDR2 YNFKEQ. Written as DNA, the CDR3 is TGTGCCAGCAGCCATGTGGGGGAAGAGACCCAGTACTTC. Its translation is CASSHVGEETQYF.

The chain joins TRBV4-2 to TRBJ2-1; TRBD1 agrees at 8 bases. Germline-derived CDR1 and CDR2 are LGHNA and YNFKEQ. The CDR3 extends over 15 amino acids. V lost 0 bases to trimming and J lost 2 bases; unmatched junction nucleotides: 0. The CDR3 nucleotides are TGTGCCAGCAGCCAAGACAGGGGGCCCTACAATGAGCAGTTCTTC. Its protein is CASSQDRGPYNEQFF.

This clone has more than one count but fewer than ten. This chain uses TRBV21-1 with TRBJ2-5; the listed D gene, TRBD1, was not tested against the DNA. TRBV21-1 is flagged as a pseudogene. The CDR3 is 13 amino acids. The CDR3 DNA is TGTGCCAGCATGTGGGGACAGCAAGAGACCCAGTACTTC. Amino acid sequence: CASMWGQQETQYF.

The chain uses TRBV7-3 and TRBJ2-7; D gene ambiguous. With 5 bases removed from V and 1 base from J, the gap between germline ends came to 9 bases. CDR1 is SGHTA and CDR2 is FQGTGA in the germline V gene. CDR3 length equals 13 residues. The chain's CDR3 is CASSPSWSYEQYF. The CDR3 DNA reads TGTGCCAGCAGCCCGAGCTGGTCCTACGAGCAGTACTTC.

This rearrangement joins TRBV5-6 to TRBJ2-7; unclear D gene. Between the trimmed V and J ends, which lost 8 bases and 1 base, there was a span of 13 bases. This CDR3 comprises 13 residues. Germline values: CDR1 SGHDT, CDR2 YYEEEE. The CDR3 DNA is TGTGCCAGTAGAGACGGTTCTTCCTACGAGCAGTACTTC. As protein: CASRDGSSYEQYF.

This chain joins TRBV11-2 and TRBJ2-3; the D is unclear. V was clipped by 10 bases and J by 2 bases, with 13 bases between them. Germline loops: CDR1 SGHAT, CDR2 FQNNGV. This CDR3 is built from 13 residues. Here the CDR3 DNA reads TGTGCCACCTCGTGGGAAGTCACAGATACGCAGTATTTT. This sequence encodes CATSWEVTDTQYF. The whole variable domain, filled in from reference TRBV11-2 and TRBJ2-3, reads EAGVAQSPRYKIIEKRQSVAFWCNPISGHATLYWYQQILGQGPKLLIQFQNNGVVDDSQLPKDRFSAERLKGVDSTLKIQPAKLEDSAVYLCATSWEVTDTQYFGPGTRLTVL.

The chain is built from TRBV5-6 and TRBJ1-2, with unresolved D. This CDR3 is built from 13 residues. Germline V gives CDR1 SGHDT, CDR2 YYEEEE. V gave up 0 bases and J gave up 5 bases, with 8 bases separating them. CDR3 in amino acids: CASSLDTAYGYTF. The CDR3 bases are TGTGCCAGCAGCTTGGATACAGCTTATGGCTACACCTTC.

The chain joins TRBV5-6 to TRBJ1-5; D remains unclear. Germline CDR1 and CDR2: SGHDT and YYEEEE. V gave up 0 bases and J gave up 6 bases, with 7 bases separating them. This CDR3 spans 13 amino acids. This CDR3 is CASSLARGQPQHF. The CDR3, as DNA: TGTGCCAGCAGCTTGGCTCGGGGTCAGCCCCAGCATTTT.

This clone has only one observation. The chain has TRBV27 and TRBJ2-7, with 11 bases identical to TRBD2. The CDR3 length is 16 residues. Germline CDR1 is MNHEY and CDR2 is SMNVEV (reference sequence). V was clipped by 6 bases and J by 2 bases; unmatched bases: 9. The chain's CDR3 is CASSPNLAGGAYEQYF. CDR3 in DNA: TGTGCCAGCAGCCCAAACCTAGCGGGGGGCGCCTACGAGCAGTACTTC.

Only a few counts were recorded for this clone. The V and J genes are TRBV29-1 and TRBJ2-2; possibly TRBD1 or TRBD2 for D (5 bases each). The CDR3 length is 15 residues. V was clipped by 6 bases and J by 6 bases, with 20 bases between them. Per the germline V gene, CDR1 is SQVTM and CDR2 is ANQGSEA. CDR3 nucleotides: TGCAGCGTGGACCTCGGCAGGATGGGACCCGGGGAGCTGTTTTTT. Amino acid sequence: CSVDLGRMGPGELFF.